This is a list of T cell receptor beta chains from one sample in a study of T cell repertoires in cytomegalovirus infection. TCRdb redid the calling of the reads with MiXCR, one entry per CDR3 protein. Of roughly 920,000 distinct CDR3 sequences in the sample, roughly 30% are singletons; the top ten hold around 15%. These receptors' targets are unknown. Material: cultured CD8+ T cells from PBMCs, obtained from culture after CMV antigen stimulation. The receptors originated from a human donor in good health (CMV status not recorded). Some clones in this sample may be carry-over from other donors' samples. The CDR3 runs from the conserved cysteine through the conserved F or W. A D gene is named only where the DNA matches it firmly. Size is stated for part of the rows, as once, few or many counts, or as a class when the clone is expanded.

d_call clone_size j_call v_call cdr3_length cdr3_nt cdr3_aa
. once TRBJ2-3 TRBV15 16 TGTGCCACCAGCAGAGATCCAGGGGCTAGCACAGATACGCAGTATTTT CATSRDPGASTDTQYF
TRBD1 few TRBJ1-2 TRBV10-3 19 TGTGCCATCAGTGAACCTCTATCGGTACAGGGGGCAGGGGACTATGGCTACACCTTC CAISEPLSVQGAGDYGYTF
TRBD2 . TRBJ2-1 TRBV6-4 16 TGTGCCAGCAGCCCCCGGACTAGCTCTAATTACAATGAGCAGTTCTTC CASSPRTSSNYNEQFF
. many TRBJ2-5 TRBV11-1 16 TGTGCCAGCAGCTTAGATGTGGTTGTCTCTCAAGAGACCCAGTACTTC CASSLDVVVSQETQYF
. . TRBJ1-2 TRBV12-3/TRBV12-4 13 TGTGCCAGCAGCCCCGGGACCTTTGATGGCTACACCTTC CASSPGTFDGYTF
TRBD1 . TRBJ2-7 TRBV6-6 15 TGTGCCAGCAGGTTACCAGGGACAGGGATCTACGAGCAGTACTTC CASRLPGTGIYEQYF
. . TRBJ1-2 TRBV5-6 14 TGTGCCAGCAGTTTGATGACGGATAACTATGGCTACACCTTC CASSLMTDNYGYTF
. . TRBJ1-1 TRBV28 14 TGTGCCAGCAGTTTACCAGGGAGGAGGACTGAAGCTTTCTTT CASSLPGRRTEAFF
. . TRBJ1-2 TRBV14 17 TGTGCCAGCAGCCAAGATATTATGGGGGGAGCTAACTATGGCTACACCTTC CASSQDIMGGANYGYTF
. many TRBJ1-2 TRBV7-2 16 TGTGCCAGCACGTACTCTCGGGGGGAGGCTAACTATGGCTACACCTTC CASTYSRGEANYGYTF
. . TRBJ2-3 TRBV12-3/TRBV12-4 13 TGTGCCAGCACCCTGGCTTACACAGATACGCAGTATTTT CASTLAYTDTQYF
. few TRBJ1-4 TRBV4-3 18 TGCGCCAGCAGCCAAGATCCTGGACTGTATTTCGGGGATGAAAAACTGTTTTTT CASSQDPGLYFGDEKLFF
. few TRBJ2-1 TRBV25-1 15 TGTGCCAGCAGTTCTGTCAGGAGGGGATCCAATGAGCAGTTCTTC CASSSVRRGSNEQFF
. once TRBJ1-6 TRBV27 14 TGTGCCAGCAGTTTACGGGGGGCGCATTCACCCCTCCACTTT CASSLRGAHSPLHF
. . TRBJ1-5 TRBV7-4 12 TGTGCCAGCAGCTTCGCTATGGAGACCCAGCATTTT CASSFAMETQHF
TRBD1 . TRBJ1-5 TRBV19 14 TGTGCCAGTGGGAACAGGGGCCGCAATCAGCCCCAGCATTTT CASGNRGRNQPQHF
. many TRBJ2-2 TRBV6-5 14 TGTGCCAGCAGTACGACAGATTTAACCGGGGAGCTGTTTTTT CASSTTDLTGELFF
TRBD2 once TRBJ2-1 TRBV11-3 17 TGTGCCAGCAGCTTGGAGACTAGCGGGGGCGCCTACAATGAGCAGTTCTTC CASSLETSGGAYNEQFF
. . TRBJ1-2 TRBV4-1 14 TGCGCCAGCAGCCAAGAGTTGGGGGCGGATGGCTACACCTTC CASSQELGADGYTF
TRBD1 few TRBJ2-7 TRBV27 15 TGTGCCAGCAGTTCCCAGACAGGGGCAACCTACGAGCAGTACTTC CASSSQTGATYEQYF
. . TRBJ1-5 TRBV27 14 TGTGCCAGCAGTTCGTTTAGGGCTAATCAGCCCCAGCATTTT CASSSFRANQPQHF
TRBD1 . TRBJ2-3 TRBV4-3 14 TGCGCCAGCAGCCAACCAGGGGGCGCAGATACGCAGTATTTT CASSQPGGADTQYF
TRBD1 many TRBJ2-3 TRBV7-9 16 TGTGCCAGCAGCCCACGACAGGGCCCCTCCACAGATACGCAGTATTTT CASSPRQGPSTDTQYF
TRBD2 . TRBJ2-2 TRBV7-9 18 TGTGCCAGCAGCTTCCCCCTAGCGGGGGGCGGGAACACCGGGGAGCTGTTTTTT CASSFPLAGGGNTGELFF
. few TRBJ2-4 TRBV7-9 13 TGTGCCAGCCGCACCGGGGGCAAAAACATTCAGTACTTC CASRTGGKNIQYF
TRBD1 few TRBJ1-1 TRBV11-2 16 TGTGCCAGCAGCTACTGGACCAGGACAGGGAACACTGAAGCTTTCTTT CASSYWTRTGNTEAFF
. . TRBJ2-1 TRBV11-3 14 TGTGCCAGCAGCGGGGGACTGACACACGATGAGCAGTTCTTC CASSGGLTHDEQFF
. few TRBJ2-3 TRBV12-3/TRBV12-4 16 TGTGCCAGCAGTCCAGACGGGGGTGATAGCACAGATACGCAGTATTTT CASSPDGGDSTDTQYF
. few TRBJ1-3 TRBV6-1 16 TGTGCCAGCAGTGAATATGTAGCGGTCTCTGGAAACACCATATATTTT CASSEYVAVSGNTIYF
. few TRBJ2-1 TRBV11-2 18 TGTGCCAGCAGCTTAGGGGGCCGGCGGGGGCCCTACCGTAATGAGCAGTTCTTC CASSLGGRRGPYRNEQFF
. many TRBJ2-1 TRBV12-3/TRBV12-4 15 TGTGCCAGCATTTCCGGAACTAGCCGTTACAATGAGCAGTTCTTC CASISGTSRYNEQFF
. . TRBJ2-1 TRBV12-3/TRBV12-4 17 TGTGCCAGCAGCAGCGAGTCGACAGGTCCGGTATCGCATGAGCAGTTCTTC CASSSESTGPVSHEQFF
. . TRBJ2-2 TRBV10-3 14 TGTGCCGCCCTTGGCAGACAGAACACCGGGGAGCTGTTTTTT CAALGRQNTGELFF
TRBD1 . TRBJ2-3 TRBV24-1 15 TGTGCCACCAGTGATGCGGACAGGGAGGACGATACGCAGTATTTT CATSDADREDDTQYF
. . TRBJ2-2 TRBV12-3/TRBV12-4 13 TGTGCCAGCAGTTTAGGACGTGGGCGGGAGCTGTTTTTT CASSLGRGRELFF
. . TRBJ1-5 TRBV6-6 16 TGTGCCAGCAGTTACGAGCGACTCGAACGCAATCAGCCCCAGCATTTT CASSYERLERNQPQHF
TRBD1 . TRBJ2-3 TRBV25-1 14 TGTGCCCGCAGTCGGACAGGGGGTACAGATACGCAGTATTTT CARSRTGGTDTQYF